This T cell receptor (beta chain) originates from a study of blood T cell repertoires in COVID-19. Sequencing was performed with immunoSEQ multiplex PCR; in TCRdb, only in-frame clones are kept and a portion is missing. Here the sample spans approximately 260,000 clones, approximately 79% being singletons. The study recruited people aged 18 to 89 years across roughly 25 US areas. Cohorts were based on clinical histories the participants reported. V lost 4 bases and J 3 bases, leaving 12 bases between the germline ends. Germline CDR1 is SGHNT and CDR2 is YENEEA. There are 14 residues in the CDR3. Specimen: PBMCs or T cells enriched from blood (not recorded which). The sequence was collected from a man aged 25-40 years with acute COVID-19. The V gene is TRBV11-3, the J gene TRBJ1-1; possible D gene TRBD1, 5 bases. The CDR3 DNA reads TGTGCCAGCAGCTCCTCCGGGGGGGACACTGAAGCTTTCTTT. Its protein is CASSSSGGDTEAFF.